This T cell receptor (beta chain) came from a study of T-cell reconstitution after alpha-beta-depleted transplantation in children. For this clonotype: Its antigen is unknown.

Overall study results and limits: By one year post-transplant, T-cell counts and diversity largely arose from T cells that were newly produced.

Preparation of the TCRbeta library was carried out with unique molecular identifiers. TCRdb passed the PCR reads through MiXCR, listing each CDR3 protein once. The sample lists approximately 1,000,000 distinct CDR3 sequences, about 29% occurring once. This specimen was PBMCs, mostly from graft donor cells, taken 360 days after TCRalphabeta/CD19-depleted stem cell transplant. The source is a boy in the first two years of life who had a stem cell transplant for SCID, so the T cells may come from the graft donor.

As DNA, the CDR3 is TGTGCCAGCAGTTTCGGACTAGTTTACAACACCGGGGAGCTGTTTTTT. It translates to CASSFGLVYNTGELFF. This chain joins TRBV12-3 or TRBV12-4 and TRBJ2-2; 7 positions agree with TRBD2. This CDR3 is built from 16 residues. The junction had 6 bases not matched to a gene; V was cut back by 3 bases and J by 2 bases.